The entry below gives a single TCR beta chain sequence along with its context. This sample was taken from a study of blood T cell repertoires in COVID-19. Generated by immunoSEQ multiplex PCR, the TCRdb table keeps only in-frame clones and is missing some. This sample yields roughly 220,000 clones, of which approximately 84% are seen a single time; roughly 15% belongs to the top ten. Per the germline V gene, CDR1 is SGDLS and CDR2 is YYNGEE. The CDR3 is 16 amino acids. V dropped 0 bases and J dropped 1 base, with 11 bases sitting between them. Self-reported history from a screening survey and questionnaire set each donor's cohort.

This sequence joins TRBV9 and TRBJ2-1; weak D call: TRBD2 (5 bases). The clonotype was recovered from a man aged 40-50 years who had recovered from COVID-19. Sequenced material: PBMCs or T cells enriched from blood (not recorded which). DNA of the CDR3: TGTGCCAGCAGCGTAGGCGGGTCTGCGTCCTACAATGAGCAGTTCTTC. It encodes CASSVGGSASYNEQFF. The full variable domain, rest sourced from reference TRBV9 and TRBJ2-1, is DSGVTQTPKHLITATGQRVTLRCSPRSGDLSVYWYQQSLDQGLQFLIQYYNGEERAKGNILERFSAQQFPDLHSELNLSSLELGDSALYFCASSVGGSASYNEQFFGPGTRLTVL.